Listed here are 9 T cell receptor beta chains from one sample, sequenced in a study of T-cell reconstitution after alpha-beta-depleted transplantation in children. Construction of the TCRbeta library involved unique molecular identifiers. TCRdb recomputed calls from the PCR reads with MiXCR, one row per CDR3 protein. In the table there are some 250,000 distinct CDR3 sequences, more than 10% of which are singletons. The sample in question was PBMCs from the stem cell graft donor, obtained from the stem cell graft. These receptors all stem from a human donor who donated a stem cell graft to a child with acute lymphoblastic leukemia.

There are many counts of this clonotype. The chain employs TRBV5-6 and TRBJ2-7, with D tentatively TRBD2 (6 bases). Trimming removed 4 bases from V and 2 bases from J, with 19 bases in between. The CDR3 is made up of 16 amino acids. Germline lookup yields CDR1 SGHDT and CDR2 YYEEEE. DNA for the CDR3: TGTGCCAGCAGCGGCGGGATCATTAACTCACCCTACGAGCAGTACTTC. Translated: CASSGGIINSPYEQYF. The full variable domain, with the rest looked up from reference TRBV5-6 and TRBJ2-7, is DAGVTQSPTHLIKTRGQQVTLRCSPKSGHDTVSWYQQALGQGPQFIFQYYEEEERQRGNFPDRFSGHQFPNYSSELNVNALLLGDSALYLCASSGGIINSPYEQYFGPGTRLTVT.

In regard to this clonotype: With a much larger clone just one base away, this may be a read error. This chain connects TRBV5-1 to TRBJ2-7; unclear D gene. This CDR3 spans 15 amino acids. The germline V gene has CDR1 SGHRS and CDR2 YFSETQ. In DNA, the CDR3 is TGCGCCAGCAGCTTGGGACTCGGAAACGCCTACGAGCAGCACTTC. Translation gives CASSLGLGNAYEQHF.

This clonotype has a count of ten or more. The J gene is TRBJ1-5, the V gene TRBV6-1, with D hard to call. The CDR3 has 13 amino acids. Trimming pared 7 bases from V and 0 bases from J, leaving 7 bases between. Germline values: CDR1 MNHNS, CDR2 SASEGT. The CDR3 loop is CASIEVSNQPQHF. The CDR3 DNA reads as TGTGCCAGCATCGAGGTTAGCAATCAGCCCCAGCATTTT.

This clonotype was seen repeatedly, ten times or more. The rearrangement uses TRBV27 and TRBJ1-1; 7 nucleotides agree with TRBD1. Germline loops: CDR1 MNHEY, CDR2 SMNVEV (reference sequence). J gave up 11 bases and V 4 bases, and 22 bases lay outside the gene matches. The CDR3 is 17 residues long. The CDR3 is CASSSLPFEEGGAKAFF. The CDR3 DNA reads as TGTGCCAGCAGTTCCCTACCCTTTGAGGAAGGGGGCGCGAAGGCTTTCTTT.

This clonotype was picked up many times. The V and J genes are TRBV9 and TRBJ2-2; D is perhaps TRBD2 (7 bases). This CDR3 region has 17 residues. V was pared by 0 bases and J by 0 bases, with 12 bases between. CDR1 SGDLS and CDR2 YYNGEE come from the germline V gene. DNA for the CDR3: TGTGCCAGCAGCGTAGAGGGAGGGGGAGCGAACACCGGGGAGCTGTTTTTT. It translates to CASSVEGGGANTGELFF.

This clonotype was detected only once. This sequence may be a read error, since a much larger clone differs from it by one base. The V gene is TRBV20-1, the J gene TRBJ2-7, with a tentative D call TRBD1 (6 bases). Germline-derived CDR1 and CDR2 are DFQATT and SNEGSKA (reference sequence). CDR3 length: 14 residues. The CDR3 region is CSARDTGSSYQQYF. CDR3 sequence (DNA): TGCAGTGCTAGAGATACAGGGAGCTCCTACCAGCAGTACTTC.

J is TRBJ2-5 and V is TRBV7-6; D possibly corresponds to TRBD2 (6 bases). There are 18 residues in the CDR3. Trimming cost V 5 bases and J 1 base, with 23 bases left between them. Germline values: CDR1 SGHVS, CDR2 FNYEAQ. The CDR3: CASSEGVGGNTFQETQYF. Written as DNA, the CDR3 is TGTGCCAGCAGCGAAGGGGTCGGAGGGAACACTTTCCAAGAGACCCAGTACTTC.

In this sample, this clonotype turned up once. A much larger clonotype is one base distant, so this may be a read error. The gene calls are TRBV9 and TRBJ2-7; a weak D match, TRBD2 (7 bases). Germline CDR1 reads SGDLS; CDR2 reads YYNGEE. The CDR3 loop spans 13 amino acids. The CDR3 nucleotides read TGTGCCAGCAGCTCGGGGGGCCCCTACGGGCAGTACTTC. Residues: CASSSGGPYGQYF. Using reference TRBV9 and TRBJ2-7 for the parts outside the CDR3, the full variable domain is DSGVTQTPKHLITATGQRVTLRCSPRSGDLSVYWYQQSLDQGLQFLIQYYNGEERAKGNILERFSAQQFPDLHSELNLSSLELGDSALYFCASSSGGPYGQYFGPGTRLTVT.

This clonotype was seen at least ten times. The chain has TRBV6-1 and TRBJ2-2; D is ambiguous. The CDR3 extends over 13 amino acids. Germline V gene data show CDR1 as MNHNS and CDR2 as SASEGT. The V gene lost 4 bases and the J gene lost 6 bases, with 9 bases spanning the gap. CDR3 in amino acids: CASSGWNAGELFF. CDR3 nucleotides: TGTGCCAGCAGTGGATGGAATGCCGGGGAGCTGTTTTTT.